This T cell receptor (beta chain) is drawn from a study of T cells in Graves' hyperthyroidism and ophthalmopathy. About the study: Before treatment of any kind, peripheral blood was taken at initial diagnosis.

Amplification yielded TCR beta CDR3 regions, with RNA transcripts as the source. The HTBI set primed first-round TCR CDR3 RT-PCR. MiXCR, run by TCRdb on the multiplex PCR reads, gives a single entry per CDR3 protein. The table has around 340,000 distinct CDR3 sequences, about a sixth seen once. The CDR3 extends over 13 amino acids. Trimming took off 1 base at V and 4 bases at J, with 5 bases between the two ends. Germline assignment: CDR1 MNHNS and CDR2 SASEGT. This receptor was taken from a woman aged 25-40 years with Graves' hyperthyroidism that later progressed to Graves' ophthalmopathy. Sequences were obtained from blood. This chain connects TRBV6-1 to TRBJ1-3; D uncertain. The CDR3 DNA reads TGTGCCAGCAGTGAAGGTCCCGGAAACACCATATATTTT. It is translated as CASSEGPGNTIYF.